Listed below are T cell receptor beta chains from one sample, sequenced in a study of graft-versus-host responses after intestinal transplantation. These TCRs are of unknown antigen specificity. Here immunoSEQ multiplex PCR was the method, and the copy in TCRdb shows in-frame clones only, minus some. Among about 59,000 clones listed, 90% to 95% were seen once. The starting material was unstimulated CD4+ T cells sorted from spleen or lymph node cells, obtained before transplant. These TCRs come from a human donor who was the organ donor for an intestinal transplant. Each CDR3 is given with its conserved first and last residue. A D gene is named only where the DNA matches it firmly.

>12|TRBJ1-2|NA|TRBV11-2
CASSLEGFGYTF
>14|TRBJ1-1|TRBD1|TRBV19
CASSMWQGVTEAFF
>14|TRBJ2-7|TRBD1|TRBV18
CASSPLEGAYEQYF
>15|TRBJ2-1|TRBD1|TRBV7-9
CASSHDRVRSNEQFF
>14|TRBJ1-3|NA|TRBV2
CASSVEQGRYTIYF
>13|TRBJ1-2|NA|TRBV6-5
CASSPGTDSGYTF
>16|TRBJ2-7|TRBD1|TRBV5-1
CASSGTPRDRAYEQYF
>15|TRBJ2-7|TRBD2|TRBV5-1
CASSRQSGGGYEQYF
>12|TRBJ2-1|NA|TRBV19
CASIGTRGSQFF
>16|TRBJ2-7|TRBD2|TRBV7-2
CASSLASGGSPGEQYF
>15|TRBJ2-7|NA|TRBV5-1
CASSLVSSHSYEQYF
>17|TRBJ1-6|NA|TRBV4-1
CASSSTHVLRADSPLHF
>15|TRBJ2-5|NA|TRBV18
CASSPGTPGGETQYF
>14|TRBJ2-7|TRBD2|TRBV6-5
CASSRTRVTVEQYF
>12|TRBJ2-7|NA|TRBV6-6
CASSLGGYEQYF
>13|TRBJ2-7|NA|TRBV6-9
CASSFPASYEQYF
>14|TRBJ2-7|NA|TRBV5-1
CASSYPGHSYEQYF
>12|TRBJ2-3|NA|TRBV7-2
CASSPGRGTQYF
>15|TRBJ2-2|TRBD2|TRBV6-1
CASSPRDGRTGELFF
>14|TRBJ2-3|NA|TRBV5-4
CASSSGPSTDTQYF
>15|TRBJ2-5|NA|TRBV7-9
CASSLTRGPRETQYF
>12|TRBJ1-2|TRBD1|TRBV25-1
CASSEGGQGYTF
>14|TRBJ1-1|NA|TRBV18
CASSPSRGVSEAFF
>12|TRBJ2-1|NA|TRBV19
CASSRLNNEQFF
>15|TRBJ2-1|NA|TRBV4-2
CASSQSSPIYNEQFF
>15|TRBJ2-7|NA|TRBV4-2
CASSPGGEAPYEQYF
>15|TRBJ1-4|NA|TRBV7-9
CASSLGTGTFEKLFF
>11|TRBJ2-7|NA|TRBV7-9
CASSLDYEQYF
>16|TRBJ1-4|NA|TRBV4-2
CASSQAVVGTNEKLFF
>15|TRBJ1-2|NA|TRBV10-3
CAISQTGRYNYGYTF
>13|TRBJ2-7|TRBD1|TRBV10-3
CAISGQGAVEQYF